This record looks at one T cell receptor (beta chain) sequence and its context. This sample is part of a study of blood T cell repertoires in COVID-19. Study-level information: The cDNA or gDNA used as material had been derived from T cells, B-cell-depleted T cells, or PBMCs.

Original processing notes: Scientists estimated how many nucleated cells there were by amplifying reference gene primers. Some clones are missing from TCRdb's copy, which holds only in-frame ones; the method was immunoSEQ multiplex PCR. V, J and clone size reflect that table, while D and trimming were determined from the DNA. The data contain more than 95,000 clones, around nine tenths of them singletons. Germline values: CDR1 MNHNS, CDR2 SASEGT. The V segment lost 2 bases and the J segment 6 bases; nucleotides outside the gene matches: 6. This CDR3 region has 16 residues. This receptor was identified in a human donor in a cohort sampled during active COVID-19. Sequencing used peripheral blood. The chain has TRBV6-1 and TRBJ1-6, with 8 bases identical to TRBD1. In DNA form, the CDR3 reads TGTGCCAGCAGTGAATATAAAGGACAGGGTAATTCACCCCTCCACTTT. Amino acid sequence: CASSEYKGQGNSPLHF.